The 27 T cell receptor beta chains below were found in one sample sequenced in a study of T cell changes during pregnancy in multiple sclerosis (dated by TCRdb to between 2018 and 2020). Libraries came from the immunoSEQ multiplex PCR assay. Sourced from immuneACCESS, this table was stored by TCRdb with only in-frame sequences that have V and J called. A share of the clones is absent; for the studies checked, an unresolved V gene accounts for under half, and the remainder has no known explanation. This sample is represented by some 62,000 clones; 80% to 95% of them were singletons. The ten biggest clones cover around 2.7% of the sample. Specimen: peripheral blood, collected in the second trimester of pregnancy. Every receptor here comes from a female donor in good health, enrolled as a control in a pregnancy study.

This chain uses TRBV5-8 with TRBJ2-6; TRBD1 is a possible D gene (5 bases). Germline assignment: CDR1 SGHTS and CDR2 YDEGEE. Trimming pared 4 bases from V and 1 base from J, leaving 12 bases between. The CDR3 runs to 16 residues. CDR3 sequence reads: CASSTQGVSGANVLTF. CDR3 bases: TGTGCCAGCAGCACCCAAGGGGTATCTGGGGCCAACGTCCTGACTTTC.

J is TRBJ2-1 and V is TRBV10-2; 8 positions match TRBD2. J gave up 8 bases and V 5 bases, and 8 bases lay outside the gene matches. CDR3 size: 14 residues. The germline CDR1 and CDR2 sequences are WSHSY and SAAADI. CDR3 DNA: TGCGCCAGCAGTTCCTGGACTAGCAGTGATGAGCAGTTCTTC. Residues: CASSSWTSSDEQFF.

This clone was recorded only once. The chain has TRBV19 and TRBJ1-5, with TRBD1 matching 10 bases. With 5 bases clipped from V and 7 bases from J, the junction kept 11 bases outside the gene matches. The CDR3 consists of 16 residues. The germline V gene encodes CDR1 LNHDA and CDR2 SQIVND (reference sequence). CDR3 residues: CASSVTGTGEGQPQHF. The DNA for the CDR3 is TGTGCCAGTAGTGTTACCGGGACAGGGGAGGGGCAGCCCCAGCATTTT.

The V gene is TRBV9, the J gene TRBJ2-1, with 7 bases matching TRBD2. Germline values: CDR1 SGDLS, CDR2 YYNGEE. The CDR3 runs to 16 residues. Trimming removed 0 bases from V and 6 bases from J; junction bases left unmatched: 9. CDR3 residues: CASSVETRGLSNEQFF. For the CDR3, the DNA is TGTGCCAGCAGCGTAGAAACGAGGGGACTAAGCAATGAGCAGTTCTTC.

The chain couples TRBV11-3 to TRBJ1-1; D remains ambiguous. V lost 1 base to trimming and J lost 1 base, with 16 bases between them. The CDR3 loop spans 17 amino acids. In germline, CDR1 is SGHNT, CDR2 YENEEA. The CDR3 is CASSLGNGNRENTEAFF. In DNA form, the CDR3 reads TGTGCCAGCAGCTTAGGGAATGGAAACAGAGAGAACACTGAAGCTTTCTTT.

This chain joins TRBV29-1 and TRBJ2-7; 8 bases are a match to TRBD1. Unmatched junction bases numbered 14, after V lost 5 bases and J lost 2 bases. CDR3 length equals 16 residues. Germline values: CDR1 SQVTM, CDR2 ANQGSEA. CDR3 protein: CSVRKGPGTGAYEQYF. For the CDR3, the DNA is TGCAGCGTTCGGAAGGGGCCCGGGACAGGAGCCTACGAGCAGTACTTC.

This clone was observed once. The chain carries TRBV11-2 and TRBJ2-7; D not certain. V dropped 2 bases and J dropped 4 bases, with 9 bases sitting between them. The CDR3 length is 13 residues. The germline gives CDR1 SGHAT, CDR2 FQNNGV. CDR3 bases: TGTGCCAGCAGCTTACAAACTTCTTACGAGCAGTACTTC. Protein: CASSLQTSYEQYF.

This chain links TRBV5-4 with TRBJ1-3, with a possible D match to TRBD1 (5 bases). V lost 4 bases and J 0 bases, leaving 17 bases between the germline ends. This CDR3 contains 17 residues. CDR1 SGHNT and CDR2 YYREEE come from the germline V gene (reference sequence). Written as DNA, the CDR3 is TGTGCCAGCAGCACAGATCGGCGGGGACGCTCTGGAAACACCATATATTTT. Translated, it gives CASSTDRRGRSGNTIYF.

The V and J genes are TRBV28 and TRBJ2-3; 8 positions agree with TRBD1. The CDR3 covers 15 residues. Trimming cost V 4 bases and J 1 base; bases outside gene matches: 4. The germline V gene has CDR1 MDHEN and CDR2 SYDVKM. The CDR3 coding sequence is TGTGCCAGCAGTTCTCCGACAGGGGGCACAGATACGCAGTATTTT. This sequence encodes CASSSPTGGTDTQYF.

The chain is built from TRBV7-9 and TRBJ2-4; TRBD1 matches 10 bases. The CDR3 is 15 residues long. J was trimmed by 8 bases and V by 4 bases; bases with no gene match: 8. CDR1 SEHNR and CDR2 FQNEAQ come from the germline V gene (reference sequence). The CDR3 DNA sequence: TGTGCCAGCAGCTACCGACAGGGGGCGCTGGACATTCAGTACTTC. It is translated as CASSYRQGALDIQYF.

The chain carries TRBV7-3 and TRBJ2-2, with 7 bases aligning to TRBD2. The V gene end was trimmed by 4 bases and the J gene end by 4 bases; junction bases not matched to a gene: 6. Germline V CDR1 and CDR2: SGHTA, FQGTGA. This CDR3 spans 15 amino acids. DNA of the CDR3: TGTGCCAGCAGCTACGAGGCGGGAGCCACCGGGGAGCTGTTTTTT. It yields the protein CASSYEAGATGELFF.

The chain has TRBV5-1 and TRBJ1-5; D is undetermined. Trimming took 0 bases from V and 7 from J, leaving 11 bases between them. Germline CDR1 and CDR2: SGHRS and YFSETQ. The CDR3 is 14 amino acids. The CDR3 bases are TGCGCCAGCAGCTTGGGGTCCCCCGGGCAGCCCCAGCATTTT. Its translation: CASSLGSPGQPQHF. Together with reference TRBV5-1 and TRBJ1-5, the CDR3 gives the full variable domain: KAGVTQTPRYLIKTRGQQVTLSCSPISGHRSVSWYQQTPGQGLQFLFEYFSETQRNKGNFPGRFSGRQFSNSRSEMNVSTLELGDSALYLCASSLGSPGQPQHFGDGTRLSIL.

The chain is built from TRBV25-1 and TRBJ2-5; possibly TRBD2 for D (7 bases). CDR1 and CDR2 (germline): MGHDK, SYGVNS. V was clipped by 6 bases and J by 5 bases, with 13 bases between them. This CDR3 region has 13 residues. Here the CDR3 reads CASRGGARETQYF. CDR3 coding DNA: TGTGCCAGCAGAGGGGGGGCCCGGGAGACCCAGTACTTC.

This rearrangement joins TRBV4-1 to TRBJ2-3, with TRBD2 identical over 8 bases. V lost 0 bases and J lost 4; bases outside the gene matches: 9. Germline CDR1 and CDR2: MGHRA and YSYEKL. CDR3 length equals 17 residues. CDR3 in amino acids: CASSQELWTSFPDTQYF. In DNA, the CDR3 is TGCGCCAGCAGCCAAGAGTTGTGGACTAGCTTTCCAGATACGCAGTATTTT.

The chain links TRBV29-1 to TRBJ2-7; D gene unclear. Trimming left V 0 bases short and J 3 bases short, with 6 bases between. Germline values: CDR1 SQVTM, CDR2 ANQGSEA. The CDR3 runs 12 residues. CDR3 sequence (DNA): TGCAGCGTTGAAGAAAACAGCTACGAGCAGTACTTC. Residues: CSVEENSYEQYF.

The chain recombines TRBV11-2 with TRBJ1-6; D unresolved. Germline loops: CDR1 SGHAT, CDR2 FQNNGV. The V end lost 1 base, the J end lost 8 bases, and 9 bases lay between the germline ends. This CDR3 region has 14 residues. In nucleotides, the CDR3 is TGTGCCAGCAGCTTAGTCGGTGAATATTCACCCCTCCACTTT. Encoded protein: CASSLVGEYSPLHF.

The rearrangement uses TRBV29-1 and TRBJ1-1; D not certain. Germline values: CDR1 SQVTM, CDR2 ANQGSEA. The CDR3 contains 15 residues. Trimming shortened V by 6 bases and J by 9 bases, and 26 bases separated the two germline ends. The CDR3 here is CSVYGRAGIEPKAFF. CDR3 bases: TGCAGCGTGTACGGGAGGGCTGGGATTGAACCCAAAGCTTTCTTT.

The V call is TRBV5-5, the J call TRBJ2-1; TRBD2 is a possible D gene (6 bases). Per germline, CDR1 SGHKS and CDR2 YYEKEE (reference sequence). Trimming pared 2 bases from V and 8 bases from J, leaving 17 bases between. This CDR3 comprises 15 residues. CDR3 region: CASSFGTPLGDEQFF. The CDR3 region has the DNA TGTGCCAGCAGCTTTGGGACTCCATTAGGGGATGAGCAGTTCTTC.

The V and J genes are TRBV12-5 and TRBJ2-1; D perhaps matches TRBD1 (5 bases). Germline loops: CDR1 LGHNT, CDR2 FRNRAP. V lost 2 bases to trimming and J lost 0 bases, with 14 bases between them. This CDR3 is 17 amino acids long. The CDR3 reads CASGLPTTVISYNEQFF. For the CDR3, the DNA is TGTGCTAGTGGTTTGCCAACGACAGTGATCTCCTACAATGAGCAGTTCTTC.

V gene TRBV10-3 combines with J gene TRBJ2-7, with 11 bases fitting TRBD2. Trimming at V came to 0 bases and at J to 4 bases, leaving 5 bases not matched to a gene. CDR1 and CDR2 from the germline V gene are ENHRY and SYGVKD. The CDR3 sequence is 16 residues long. CDR3 bases: TGTGCCATCAGTGAGTCCGGGACTAGCGGCCAATACGAGCAGTACTTC. Translated: CAISESGTSGQYEQYF.

This clone was observed a single time. The chain employs TRBV11-2 and TRBJ1-1; D is undetermined. The germline gives CDR1 SGHAT, CDR2 FQNNGV. The V end lost 0 bases, the J end lost 7 bases, and 15 bases lay between the germline ends. The CDR3 is 15 residues long. The CDR3 nucleotides are TGTGCCAGCAGCTTAGATTTAAAGGGTCGGGGTGAAGCTTTCTTT. This translates into CASSLDLKGRGEAFF.

The chain has TRBV10-1 and TRBJ2-1, with 9 bases identical to TRBD2. The V segment lost 3 bases and the J segment 6 bases; nucleotides outside the gene matches: 6. This CDR3 has 15 residues. Germline CDR1 is WNHNN and CDR2 is SYGVQD (reference sequence). DNA of the CDR3: TGCGCCAGCAGTGATCTTGGCGGGGGGGCCAATGAGCAGTTCTTC. Residues: CASSDLGGGANEQFF.

This chain links TRBV4-1 with TRBJ2-3, with TRBD2 identical over 7 bases. Germline V gene data show CDR1 as MGHRA and CDR2 as YSYEKL. This CDR3 region has 16 residues. J gave up 0 bases and V 3 bases, and 6 bases lay outside the gene matches. CDR3 sequence (DNA): TGCGCCAGCAGCCAGGAGACTAGCCTAAGCACAGATACGCAGTATTTT. It is translated as CASSQETSLSTDTQYF.

The chain uses TRBV7-9 and TRBJ2-5, with 10 bases lining up with TRBD2. V shed 5 bases, J shed 2 bases, and the junction held 5 bases outside the gene matches. The CDR3 sequence is 15 residues long. Looked up from germline, CDR1 is SEHNR and CDR2 is FQNEAQ (reference sequence). CDR3 nucleotide sequence: TGTGCCAGCAGCCCAAGCGGGGGGGAACAAGAGACCCAGTACTTC. Amino acid sequence: CASSPSGGEQETQYF.

V gene TRBV15 combines with J gene TRBJ1-3; 7 bases match TRBD1. Trimming removed 1 base from V and 1 base from J; junction bases left unmatched: 10. The CDR3 is made up of 18 amino acids. CDR1 and CDR2 from the germline V gene are LNHNV and YYDKDF (reference sequence). CDR3 amino acids: CATSRGQGKTLSGNTIYF. The CDR3 DNA sequence: TGTGCCACCAGCAGAGGACAGGGAAAAACCCTTTCTGGAAACACCATATATTTT.

The V and J genes are TRBV27 and TRBJ1-2; the D gene is possibly TRBD1 (6 bases). The germline V gene has CDR1 MNHEY and CDR2 SMNVEV (reference sequence). V was shortened by 3 bases and J by 8 bases, with 19 bases between the two germline ends. The CDR3 is 15 amino acids. CDR3 region: CASSFKLGTQWGYTF. The CDR3 nucleotides are TGTGCCAGCAGTTTTAAATTAGGGACACAATGGGGCTACACCTTC.

The table lists this clone with a few counts. This sequence joins TRBV20-1 and TRBJ1-1, with D unresolved. The CDR3 is 11 amino acids. CDR1 DFQATT and CDR2 SNEGSKA come from the germline V gene (reference sequence). Deletions cut 3 bases from V and 7 bases from J, with 9 bases between. As DNA, the CDR3 is TGCAGTGCTAGTCCGGGAGTTGAAGCTTTCTTT. This gives the protein CSASPGVEAFF.